This record concerns one T cell receptor beta chain sequence. Its specificity is unknown. Data came from immunoSEQ multiplex PCR; TCRdb stores just in-frame clones and leaves some out. The table has 150,000 or so clones, roughly 90% seen once. The record originates from a study of T cell responses to AZD1222 COVID-19 vaccine. Findings of the study overall: Clonal diversity may have been underestimated in mostly white British donors.

With 1 base clipped from V and 8 bases from J, the junction kept 1 base outside the gene matches. Germline V CDR1 and CDR2: LNHDA, SQIVND (reference sequence). The CDR3 runs to 13 residues. Sequencing was performed on peripheral blood, taken on day 0 of MenACWY control vaccination. The gene calls are TRBV19 and TRBJ1-2; 10 nucleotides line up with TRBD1. The TCR sequence derives from an adult in good health. CDR3 sequence (DNA): TGTGCCAGTAGTATAGGGGACAGGGGAGGCTACACCTTC. Protein product: CASSIGDRGGYTF. Filled out from reference TRBV19 and TRBJ1-2, the complete variable domain reads DGGITQSPKYLFRKEGQNVTLSCEQNLNHDAMYWYRQDPGQGLRLIYYSQIVNDFQKGDIAEGYSVSREKKESFPLTVTSAQKNPTAFYLCASSIGDRGGYTFGSGTRLTVV.